Listed below are T cell receptor beta chains from one sample, sequenced in a study of OX40 agonist ivuxolimab in advanced cancers. The data were produced by immunoSEQ multiplex PCR, yet TCRdb's version contains in-frame clones alone and is incomplete. The sample includes 52,000 or so clones, around 90% of them seen just once. The input for sequencing was CD4+ or CD8+ T cells sorted from blood, taken in a trial of the OX40 agonist ivuxolimab. The receptors derive from an adult with an advanced solid tumor such as melanoma, head and neck, liver or kidney cancer. Each CDR3 is given with its conserved first and last residue. Each record gives: V gene, clone size, D gene, J gene, CDR3 DNA, CDR3 protein. D genes are given only for firm matches. The listing skips clone size in some rows; elsewhere it reads once, few, many or a size class.

v_call: TRBV7-8; clone_size: -; d_call: -; j_call: TRBJ2-7; cdr3_nt: TGTGCCAGCAGCTTATCCCTCTACGAGCAGTACTTC; cdr3_aa: CASSLSLYEQYF
v_call: TRBV29-1; clone_size: once; d_call: -; j_call: TRBJ2-7; cdr3_nt: TGCAGCGTTGAAGCTGTGGGCTACGAGCAGTACTTC; cdr3_aa: CSVEAVGYEQYF
v_call: TRBV6-5; clone_size: -; d_call: TRBD1; j_call: TRBJ2-1; cdr3_nt: TGTGCCAGCGGGAGACAGGGGGTCTACAATGAGCAGTTCTTC; cdr3_aa: CASGRQGVYNEQFF
v_call: TRBV27; clone_size: -; d_call: -; j_call: TRBJ1-1; cdr3_nt: TGTGCCAGCAGGGTCCAGGGGAACACTGAAGCTTTCTTT; cdr3_aa: CASRVQGNTEAFF
v_call: TRBV11-3; clone_size: -; d_call: TRBD1; j_call: TRBJ2-5; cdr3_nt: TGTGCCAGCAGCTTAGGAACAGGGGGCTGGGAGACCCAGTACTTC; cdr3_aa: CASSLGTGGWETQYF
v_call: TRBV7-8; clone_size: -; d_call: -; j_call: TRBJ2-7; cdr3_nt: TGTGCCAGCAGCTTAGCGGGGTTATTTTACCGCCACGAGCAGTACTTC; cdr3_aa: CASSLAGLFYRHEQYF
v_call: TRBV4-2; clone_size: -; d_call: TRBD2; j_call: TRBJ2-1; cdr3_nt: TGTGCCAGCAGCCGGGGGCTAGCGGGGTTCGATGAGCAGTTCTTC; cdr3_aa: CASSRGLAGFDEQFF
v_call: TRBV27; clone_size: -; d_call: -; j_call: TRBJ1-5; cdr3_nt: TGTGCCAGCAGTTTTGGTGACAATCAGCCCCAGCATTTT; cdr3_aa: CASSFGDNQPQHF
v_call: TRBV27; clone_size: once; d_call: -; j_call: TRBJ2-7; cdr3_nt: TGTGCCAGCATGGGGCCGGGACAATCGGACATGGAGCAGTACTTC; cdr3_aa: CASMGPGQSDMEQYF
v_call: TRBV19; clone_size: -; d_call: -; j_call: TRBJ1-5; cdr3_nt: TGTGCCAGTAGTATAGATCTCCCAGACCTAAGCAATCAGCCCCAGCATTTT; cdr3_aa: CASSIDLPDLSNQPQHF
v_call: TRBV7-9; clone_size: -; d_call: -; j_call: TRBJ1-1; cdr3_nt: TGTGCCAGCAGCTTGGGCCTTGTGGCTGAAGCTTTCTTT; cdr3_aa: CASSLGLVAEAFF
v_call: TRBV4-2; clone_size: medium-sized; d_call: -; j_call: TRBJ1-1; cdr3_nt: TGTGCCAGCAGCCCTGGTGGGGGGAGCACTGAAGCTTTCTTT; cdr3_aa: CASSPGGGSTEAFF
v_call: TRBV13; clone_size: -; d_call: -; j_call: TRBJ1-3; cdr3_nt: TGTGCCAGCAGCTTAGCGGGAAACACCATATATTTT; cdr3_aa: CASSLAGNTIYF
v_call: TRBV28; clone_size: -; d_call: -; j_call: TRBJ1-2; cdr3_nt: TGTGCCAGCAGAGCCCGGGGGGCACCTCCCTATGGCTACACCTTC; cdr3_aa: CASRARGAPPYGYTF
v_call: TRBV2; clone_size: once; d_call: TRBD1; j_call: TRBJ1-5; cdr3_nt: TGTGCCAGCAGCCGTGACAGGGAGTTGTGGCCCCAGCATTTT; cdr3_aa: CASSRDRELWPQHF
v_call: TRBV27; clone_size: -; d_call: -; j_call: TRBJ2-6; cdr3_nt: TGTGCCAGCAGTCCCATCCGGGCAGGTCCATCAGGCTCTGGGGCCAACGTCCTGACTTTC; cdr3_aa: CASSPIRAGPSGSGANVLTF
v_call: TRBV7-5; clone_size: -; d_call: -; j_call: TRBJ2-3; cdr3_nt: TGTGTCAGAAGCTTAGACCGGGACACCCCCGGAGATACGCAGTATTTT; cdr3_aa: CVRSLDRDTPGDTQYF
v_call: TRBV5-1; clone_size: -; d_call: -; j_call: TRBJ1-4; cdr3_nt: TGCGCCAGCAGCTGGCCCAGAGGGGGGTCCAATGAAAAACTGTTTTTT; cdr3_aa: CASSWPRGGSNEKLFF
v_call: TRBV5-6; clone_size: -; d_call: -; j_call: TRBJ1-5; cdr3_nt: TGTGCCAGCAGCTTACACAGCAATCAGCCCCAGCATTTT; cdr3_aa: CASSLHSNQPQHF
v_call: TRBV4-3; clone_size: -; d_call: -; j_call: TRBJ1-2; cdr3_nt: TGCGCCAGCAGCCACTCAGGGACCTATGGCTACACCTTC; cdr3_aa: CASSHSGTYGYTF
v_call: TRBV30; clone_size: -; d_call: -; j_call: TRBJ2-1; cdr3_nt: TGTGCCTGGAGTGTTATGTCGGCCCTCGGTAGTGAGCAGTTCTTC; cdr3_aa: CAWSVMSALGSEQFF
v_call: TRBV28; clone_size: once; d_call: TRBD1; j_call: TRBJ1-6; cdr3_nt: TGTGCCAGCAGTCCCCGGGACAGACATAAAAATTCACCCCTCCACTTT; cdr3_aa: CASSPRDRHKNSPLHF
v_call: TRBV7-6; clone_size: -; d_call: TRBD2; j_call: TRBJ2-1; cdr3_nt: TGTGCCAGCAGCTTAGTTGCCGGGGGGGACAATGAGCAGTTCTTC; cdr3_aa: CASSLVAGGDNEQFF
v_call: TRBV27; clone_size: -; d_call: TRBD2; j_call: TRBJ2-1; cdr3_nt: TGTGCCAGCAGTTTCCCAGGACTAGCGCCGGGCTACAATGAGCAGTTCTTC; cdr3_aa: CASSFPGLAPGYNEQFF
v_call: TRBV4-1; clone_size: -; d_call: -; j_call: TRBJ2-1; cdr3_nt: TGCGCCAGCAGCCAACTCAATGAGCAGTTCTTC; cdr3_aa: CASSQLNEQFF
v_call: TRBV7-3; clone_size: -; d_call: -; j_call: TRBJ1-2; cdr3_nt: TGTGCCAGCAGCTTACCTCAACGGGGCGAGATGGATACTAACTATGGCTACACCTTC; cdr3_aa: CASSLPQRGEMDTNYGYTF
v_call: TRBV5-4; clone_size: -; d_call: -; j_call: TRBJ1-3; cdr3_nt: TGTGCCAGCACCTCCTGGGACCGCTCTGGAAACACCATATATTTT; cdr3_aa: CASTSWDRSGNTIYF
v_call: TRBV27; clone_size: -; d_call: -; j_call: TRBJ2-2; cdr3_nt: TGTGCCATCCTGCGGGGAGGGGAGCTGTTTTTT; cdr3_aa: CAILRGGELFF
v_call: TRBV6-6; clone_size: -; d_call: -; j_call: TRBJ1-4; cdr3_nt: TGTGCCAGCAGTTCAGACACACCAGAAAAACTGTTTTTT; cdr3_aa: CASSSDTPEKLFF
v_call: TRBV7-9; clone_size: -; d_call: TRBD1; j_call: TRBJ1-1; cdr3_nt: TGTGCCAGCAGAACAGGGGGCACTGAAGCTTTCTTT; cdr3_aa: CASRTGGTEAFF
v_call: TRBV4-1; clone_size: -; d_call: -; j_call: TRBJ2-2; cdr3_nt: TGCGCCAGCAGCCCATATCCACCCCTTAGTACGGGCACCGGGGAGCTGTTTTTT; cdr3_aa: CASSPYPPLSTGTGELFF
v_call: TRBV5-1; clone_size: -; d_call: -; j_call: TRBJ2-1; cdr3_nt: TGCGCCAGCAGCTTGGCGCAGGGGATGTACAATGAGCAGTTCTTC; cdr3_aa: CASSLAQGMYNEQFF
v_call: TRBV19; clone_size: -; d_call: -; j_call: TRBJ1-3; cdr3_nt: TGTGCCAGTAGTCCAGCCGGGATACCCCTCCGAGGAAACACCATATATTTT; cdr3_aa: CASSPAGIPLRGNTIYF
v_call: TRBV4-3; clone_size: -; d_call: TRBD1; j_call: TRBJ1-5; cdr3_nt: TGCGCCAGCAGCCAAGATGGGACAGGGGGCCAGCCCCAGCATTTT; cdr3_aa: CASSQDGTGGQPQHF
v_call: TRBV7-6; clone_size: -; d_call: -; j_call: TRBJ2-3; cdr3_nt: TGTGCCAGCAGCTTAATGAGCGTCACAGATACGCAGTATTTT; cdr3_aa: CASSLMSVTDTQYF
v_call: TRBV10-1; clone_size: few; d_call: -; j_call: TRBJ2-1; cdr3_nt: TGCGCCAGCAGTGAGACCACAGGATACGGTGAGCAGTTCTTC; cdr3_aa: CASSETTGYGEQFF
v_call: TRBV5-1; clone_size: -; d_call: TRBD1; j_call: TRBJ1-1; cdr3_nt: TGCGCCAGCAGCCCGACCGGGACAGAGGCTTTCTTT; cdr3_aa: CASSPTGTEAFF
v_call: TRBV6-4; clone_size: -; d_call: TRBD2; j_call: TRBJ2-1; cdr3_nt: TGTGCCAGCAGGGCTACTAGCGGGGAATACAATGAGCAGTTCTTC; cdr3_aa: CASRATSGEYNEQFF
v_call: TRBV9; clone_size: -; d_call: -; j_call: TRBJ1-3; cdr3_nt: TGTGCCAGCAGCATGGCCCGCTCTGGAAACACCATATATTTT; cdr3_aa: CASSMARSGNTIYF
v_call: TRBV28; clone_size: -; d_call: -; j_call: TRBJ1-2; cdr3_nt: TGTGCCAGCAGTTTTCCCATGGACTTATATTATGGCTACACCTTC; cdr3_aa: CASSFPMDLYYGYTF
v_call: TRBV4-3; clone_size: once; d_call: -; j_call: TRBJ1-1; cdr3_nt: TGCGCCAGCAGCCAAGAGTCGAACAGGTACACTGAAGCTTTCTTT; cdr3_aa: CASSQESNRYTEAFF
v_call: TRBV19; clone_size: -; d_call: -; j_call: TRBJ1-5; cdr3_nt: TGTGCCAGTAGTATTCTCGCAGACCAGCCCCAGCATTTT; cdr3_aa: CASSILADQPQHF
v_call: TRBV2; clone_size: -; d_call: TRBD2; j_call: TRBJ2-3; cdr3_nt: TGTGCCAGCAGTGAATGGGTAGCGGGTGACACAGATACGCAGTATTTT; cdr3_aa: CASSEWVAGDTDTQYF
v_call: TRBV21-1; clone_size: -; d_call: -; j_call: TRBJ1-2; cdr3_nt: TGTGCCAGCAGCAAAGAGTCGACGGCTATCTATGGCTACACCTTC; cdr3_aa: CASSKESTAIYGYTF
v_call: TRBV29-1; clone_size: -; d_call: -; j_call: TRBJ2-5; cdr3_nt: TGCAGCGTCGACGGACGGCTACAAGAGACCCAGTACTTC; cdr3_aa: CSVDGRLQETQYF
v_call: TRBV6-5; clone_size: -; d_call: -; j_call: TRBJ2-3; cdr3_nt: TGTGCCAGCAGTTCAATCAGTTTGGGGCGGCTGTATTTT; cdr3_aa: CASSSISLGRLYF
v_call: TRBV27; clone_size: -; d_call: -; j_call: TRBJ1-1; cdr3_nt: TGTGCCAGCAGTTTATCGTGGAGTCAGAACACTGAAGCTTTCTTT; cdr3_aa: CASSLSWSQNTEAFF
v_call: TRBV7-2; clone_size: -; d_call: TRBD1; j_call: TRBJ1-2; cdr3_nt: TGTGCCAGCAGCCCTGTCCCGGGACAGAACGGGGATGGCTACACCTTC; cdr3_aa: CASSPVPGQNGDGYTF
v_call: TRBV5-1; clone_size: -; d_call: -; j_call: TRBJ2-3; cdr3_nt: TGCGCCAGCAGCTTGGGTCAGGGAGCAGATACGCAGTATTTT; cdr3_aa: CASSLGQGADTQYF
v_call: TRBV28; clone_size: -; d_call: -; j_call: TRBJ1-1; cdr3_nt: TGTGCCAGCCAGCAAACTTACACTGAAGCTTTCTTT; cdr3_aa: CASQQTYTEAFF
v_call: TRBV2; clone_size: -; d_call: TRBD1; j_call: TRBJ1-2; cdr3_nt: TGTGCCAGCAGGGCAGGGACAGGGGTAGGCTATGGCTACACCTTC; cdr3_aa: CASRAGTGVGYGYTF
v_call: TRBV14; clone_size: -; d_call: -; j_call: TRBJ2-7; cdr3_nt: TGTGCCAGCAGCCAAGAGGGGGGTCGGGACGAGCAGTACTTC; cdr3_aa: CASSQEGGRDEQYF
v_call: TRBV4-1; clone_size: -; d_call: -; j_call: TRBJ2-5; cdr3_nt: TGCGCCAGCAGCCAAGTAGGACATCAAGAGACCCAGTACTTC; cdr3_aa: CASSQVGHQETQYF
v_call: TRBV11-2; clone_size: many; d_call: -; j_call: TRBJ1-2; cdr3_nt: TGTGCCAGCAGCCGGGGGGCCGGCTATGGCTACACCTTC; cdr3_aa: CASSRGAGYGYTF
v_call: TRBV4-1; clone_size: -; d_call: -; j_call: TRBJ1-5; cdr3_nt: TGCGCCAGCAGCCAACCACAAAATCAGCCCCAGCATTTT; cdr3_aa: CASSQPQNQPQHF